This TCR beta chain was sequenced for a study of T cells expressing NK-cell markers. In the study overall: It was from sorted CD3+CD56+NKG2C+, CD3+CD56+NKG2C- and CD3+CD56-NKG2C+ T cells that TCR beta repertoires came.

Broader study findings: The CD3+CD56-NKG2C+ fraction of a handful of donors was likewise dominated by these clonotypes. Dominant NKG2C+ clonotypes accounted for roughly 1.0-7.0% of CD8+ T cells in about six donors.

This CDR3 contains 15 residues. Germline V gene data show CDR1 as SGHKS and CDR2 as YYEKEE (reference sequence). TCRdb processed the 5' RACE reads again and assigns one entry to each CDR3 protein, with no DNA. The sample shows roughly 350,000 distinct CDR3 sequences, and 5.2% sits with its ten largest clones. In regard to this clonotype: Its specificity is not known.

Source material: blood T cells: a sorted CD56 or NKG2C T cell subset, CD4+ or CD8+ T cells, or bulk PBMC T cells (not recorded which). This chain connects TRBV5-5 to TRBJ1-2; TCRdb indicates TRBD1, and absent DNA this call remains unverified. The TCR sequence derives from a man aged 18-75 years in good health. This CDR3 reads CASSLIGTGTYGYTF.